This T cell receptor beta chain came from a study of cytomegalovirus exposure and HLA in healthy donors. Germline CDR1 SGDLS, CDR2 YYNGEE. Trimming cost V 3 bases and J 4 bases, with 13 bases left between them. CDR3 length: 15 amino acids. General study findings and limits: A few CMV-associated chains proved CMV antigen-specific in vitro. Certain sequence variants were highly shared and formed a cluster, and this cluster was likely a sequencing artifact.

This clone was seen only a few times. What it binds is unknown. The PCR used 60 Vbeta and 13 Jbeta primers. Here immunoSEQ multiplex PCR was the method, and the copy in TCRdb shows in-frame clones only, minus some. The sample gives about 170,000 clones, more than 65% of which show up once; roughly 1.5% is in the top ten. This chain joins TRBV9 and TRBJ1-4; D may be TRBD1 (5 bases). This clonotype originated in a male donor in good health and CMV-seronegative. The sample comprised PBMCs. This chain's CDR3 is CASSASGGRNEKLFF. The CDR3 DNA sequence: TGTGCCAGCAGCGCCAGCGGGGGTCGTAATGAAAAACTGTTTTTT.